Listed below are T cell receptor beta chains from one sample, sequenced in a study of blood T cell repertoires in COVID-19. Here immunoSEQ multiplex PCR was the method, and the copy in TCRdb shows in-frame clones only, minus some. Of about 480,000 clones listed, 85% to 90% are singletons. Sequenced material: peripheral blood. Receptor source: a man between 18 and 29 years old with COVID-19, enrolled during active disease. The conserved cysteine and the conserved F or W are not part of the CDR3 here. Some rows have no size entry. The others give once, few or many, or a class for an expanded clone.

clone_size | j_call | v_call | cdr3_aa
NA | TRBJ1-3 | TRBV12-5 | ASGPGQTSDTIY
NA | TRBJ1-2 | TRBV13 | ASSLGGGADGYT
NA | TRBJ2-7 | TRBV5-1 | ASSLGGSWSYEQY
NA | TRBJ1-5 | TRBV28 | ASESPGLNQPQH
few | TRBJ1-6 | TRBV11-3 | ASSLAGDGSPLH
NA | TRBJ2-1 | TRBV2 | ASSEARTSGTLFYNEQF
NA | TRBJ2-3 | TRBV6-2/TRBV6-3 | ASSYSPWIAGSTDTQY
NA | TRBJ1-4 | TRBV18 | ASSPEGGANEKLF
NA | TRBJ2-7 | TRBV3-1/TRBV3-2 | ASSQVGGEQY
few | TRBJ1-1 | TRBV11-2 | ASSLAHSPEAF
NA | TRBJ2-1 | TRBV5-1 | ASSISGRAGGEQF
NA | TRBJ2-2 | TRBV5-4 | ASSRRDLKTGELF
NA | TRBJ2-7 | TRBV9 | ASSVGGGEGYEQY
few | TRBJ1-4 | TRBV2 | ASSPGDSGNEKLF
NA | TRBJ2-3 | TRBV7-9 | ASNSNLAGGGRATQY
NA | TRBJ1-5 | TRBV6-5 | ASSPNGDQPQH
NA | TRBJ2-5 | TRBV28 | ASSLTNQETQY
few | TRBJ1-2 | TRBV4-1 | ASSHSKGGDYGYT
NA | TRBJ1-5 | TRBV2 | ASSVRRDSNQPQH
NA | TRBJ1-1 | TRBV30 | AWRDRSHTEAF
NA | TRBJ2-7 | TRBV12-3/TRBV12-4 | ASSSGRDEQY
NA | TRBJ2-4 | TRBV4-1 | ASSQEDRAKNIQY
NA | TRBJ2-4 | TRBV3-1/TRBV3-2 | ASSQQGSKNIQY
few | TRBJ1-2 | TRBV3-1/TRBV3-2 | ASGDGTGMRMSYGYT
NA | TRBJ1-3 | TRBV18 | ASSLSGMAGNTIY